These 22 T cell receptor beta chains were all obtained from the same sample, sequenced in a study of blood T cell repertoires in COVID-19. Some clones are missing from TCRdb's copy, which holds only in-frame ones; the method was immunoSEQ multiplex PCR. The sample includes under 250,000 clones, around 80% of them seen just once. What was sequenced was peripheral blood. The receptors stem from a woman aged 18-30 years with acute or convalescent COVID-19.

The genes are TRBV5-8 and TRBJ2-7; TRBD1 aligns across 11 bases. Per the germline V gene, CDR1 is SGHTS and CDR2 is YDEGEE. The J segment lost 4 bases and the V segment lost 0 bases, leaving 3 bases of the junction unmatched. There are 15 residues in the CDR3. The CDR3 loop is CASSLGGTGGYEQYF. The CDR3 DNA is TGTGCCAGCAGCTTGGGCGGGACAGGGGGATACGAGCAGTACTTC.

The chain has TRBV12-3 or TRBV12-4 and TRBJ1-6; D is undetermined. The V end lost 5 bases, the J end lost 13 bases, and 9 bases lay between the germline ends. The CDR3 contains 11 residues. CDR3 in amino acids: CASSLRGPLHF. The CDR3 coding sequence is TGTGCCAGCAGTCTCCGGGGTCCCCTCCACTTT.

The chain couples TRBV2 to TRBJ2-1, with D perhaps matching TRBD2 (6 bases). Germline values: CDR1 SNHLY, CDR2 FYNNEI. V lost 7 bases, J lost 4 bases, and 14 bases lay in between. This CDR3 is 14 amino acids long. CDR3 loop: CASTGLAQYNEQFF. The CDR3 coding sequence is TGTGCCAGCACAGGCCTAGCGCAGTACAATGAGCAGTTCTTC.

V is TRBV7-3 and J is TRBJ2-2; D is unresolved. CDR1 SGHTA and CDR2 FQGTGA come from the germline V gene. Trimming left V 3 bases short and J 4 bases short, with 15 bases between. The CDR3 contains 16 residues. The CDR3 region has the DNA TGTGCCAGCAGCTTGTTATCGGGTGCTTCCACCGGGGAGCTGTTTTTT. This gives the protein CASSLLSGASTGELFF.

The chain combines TRBV30 with TRBJ2-5; 8 bases match TRBD2. Unmatched junction bases numbered 7, after V lost 3 bases and J lost 4 bases. The CDR3 sequence is 14 residues long. Germline CDR1 and CDR2: GTSNPN and SVGIG (reference sequence). The CDR3: CAWSRGLDGETQYF. CDR3 bases: TGTGCCTGGAGCCGGGGACTAGACGGAGAGACCCAGTACTTC.

The chain has TRBV7-2 and TRBJ2-4; 9 nucleotides agree with TRBD1. Trimming cost V 1 base and J 15 bases; bases outside gene matches: 7. Germline-derived CDR1 and CDR2 are SGHTA and FQGNSA. This CDR3 contains 13 residues. CDR3 sequence: CASSLDAGQGGYF. In nucleotides, the CDR3 is TGTGCCAGCAGCTTAGACGCGGGACAGGGCGGGTACTTC.

This clone has a single count. The rearrangement uses TRBV7-9 and TRBJ1-1; the D is unclear. From germline, CDR1 is SEHNR and CDR2 FQNEAQ (reference sequence). Trimming shortened V by 5 bases and J by 4 bases, and 8 bases separated the two germline ends. The CDR3 is 12 residues long. CDR3 sequence (DNA): TGTGCCAGCAGCATAGACTCCACTGAAGCTTTCTTT. Translated: CASSIDSTEAFF.

The CDR3 spells CAISEDRVAFGYTF. CDR3 nucleotides: TGTGCCATCAGTGAGGACAGGGTCGCTTTTGGGTACACCTTC. The chain recombines TRBV10-3 with TRBJ1-2, with TRBD1 matching 7 bases. Germline V gene sequence: CDR1 ENHRY, CDR2 SYGVKD. The CDR3 loop spans 14 amino acids. The V and J ends lost 2 bases and 11 bases, in that order; junction bases with no gene match: 11.

The V call is TRBV7-8, the J call TRBJ2-3; 7 nucleotides align to TRBD2. Germline loops: CDR1 SGHVS, CDR2 FQNEAQ. With 1 base clipped from V and 2 bases from J, the junction kept 18 bases outside the gene matches. The CDR3 extends over 20 amino acids. The CDR3 reads CASSLVFYTLTAGDTDTQYF. The DNA of the CDR3 is TGTGCCAGCAGCTTAGTGTTTTATACGTTGACGGCGGGGGACACAGATACGCAGTATTTT.

The chain has TRBV3-1 (or the pseudogene TRBV3-2) and TRBJ1-1; weak D call: TRBD1 (6 bases). V gave up 8 bases and J gave up 3 bases, with 19 bases separating them. The CDR3 spans 15 residues. Germline CDR1 reads LGHDT; CDR2 reads YNNKEL (reference sequence). In nucleotides, the CDR3 is TGTGCCAGCCAACCGAGACAGGATATAGACACTGAAGCTTTCTTT. Translating it yields CASQPRQDIDTEAFF.

The chain is built from TRBV7-8 and TRBJ1-2, with D uncertain. The CDR3 spans 16 residues. Trimming pared 1 base from V and 4 bases from J, leaving 16 bases between. Germline V gene lookup returns CDR1 SGHVS and CDR2 FQNEAQ. DNA of the CDR3: TGTGCCAGCAGCTTAGACACCGGAGGGTTCGGCTATGGCTACACCTTC. It yields the protein CASSLDTGGFGYGYTF. The whole variable domain, filled in from reference TRBV7-8 and TRBJ1-2, reads GAGVSQSPRYKVAKRGQDVALRCDPISGHVSLFWYQQALGQGPEFLTYFQNEAQLDKSGLPSDRFFAERPEGSVSTLKIQRTQQEDSAVYLCASSLDTGGFGYGYTFGSGTRLTVV.

The chain combines TRBV10-1 with TRBJ2-5; D remains ambiguous. V lost 6 bases, J lost 1 base, and 6 bases lay in between. The CDR3 runs to 12 residues. Germline values: CDR1 WNHNN, CDR2 SYGVQD (reference sequence). In nucleotides, the CDR3 is TGCGCCAGCAGCGTCTTCCAAGAGACCCAGTACTTC. Protein sequence: CASSVFQETQYF.

The chain carries TRBV11-2 and TRBJ1-5, with D perhaps TRBD1 (5 bases). Trimming shortened V by 2 bases and J by 0 bases, and 20 bases separated the two germline ends. Germline V gene data show CDR1 as SGHAT and CDR2 as FQNNGV. This CDR3 comprises 19 residues. The CDR3 nucleotides are TGTGCCAGCAGCTTAAGCTCCAGGCGGGAGGGGTATAGCAATCAGCCCCAGCATTTT. Its translation: CASSLSSRREGYSNQPQHF.

This clone has only one observation. This rearrangement joins TRBV15 to TRBJ2-7; 7 nucleotides agree with TRBD2. V lost 1 base, J lost 0 bases, and 9 bases stayed unmatched. The CDR3 sequence is 17 residues long. Germline CDR1 is LNHNV and CDR2 is YYDKDF (reference sequence). CDR3 DNA: TGTGCCACCAGCAGAGGTCTAAGGCTAGCGGACTCCTACGAGCAGTACTTC. Its protein is CATSRGLRLADSYEQYF.

J is TRBJ2-5 and V is TRBV19; 13 positions agree with TRBD2. CDR3 size: 16 residues. V lost 4 bases to trimming and J lost 2 bases; unmatched junction nucleotides: 4. Looked up from germline, CDR1 is LNHDA and CDR2 is SQIVND (reference sequence). The CDR3 region is CASSKLAGGIQETQYF. The CDR3, as DNA: TGTGCCAGTAGTAAACTAGCGGGAGGGATACAAGAGACCCAGTACTTC.

V gene TRBV7-2 combines with J gene TRBJ2-1, with 7 bases fitting TRBD2. J lost 9 bases, V lost 3 bases, and 17 bases had no gene match. Germline loops: CDR1 SGHTA, CDR2 FQGNSA. This CDR3 comprises 17 residues. The CDR3 nucleotides are TGTGCCAGCAGCTTTAGGTCCCCGGGACTACTAATGACTGAGCAGTTCTTC. Translation gives CASSFRSPGLLMTEQFF.

The V call is TRBV6-4, the J call TRBJ1-6; D gene uncertain. V lost 3 bases and J 7 bases, leaving 7 bases between the germline ends. Per germline, CDR1 MRHNA and CDR2 SNTAGT. The CDR3 extends over 13 amino acids. CDR3 in DNA: TGTGCCAGCAGTGAGAGTGAAAATTCACCCCTCCACTTT. Translated: CASSESENSPLHF.

On this clone itself: The CDR3 does not close with the conserved phenylalanine or tryptophan, likely indicating a read error. The limits of the CDR3 on the DNA are not certain, so only TCRdb's listed CDR3 is given. The J gene is TRBJ1-5, the V gene TRBV14; the table assigns TRBD1, which was not confirmed against the DNA. The germline gives CDR1 SGHDN, CDR2 FVKESK. The CDR3 spans 11 amino acids, including both terminal residues. CDR3 sequence reads: CASSDRTGGVL.

The chain couples TRBV7-2 to TRBJ2-2, with no clear D. V was clipped by 1 base and J by 6 bases, with 12 bases between them. This CDR3 contains 15 residues. CDR1 SGHTA and CDR2 FQGNSA come from the germline V gene. DNA of the CDR3: TGTGCCAGCAGCTTAGTATTATTTCGTGCCGGGGAGCTGTTTTTT. Amino acid sequence: CASSLVLFRAGELFF. Combining the CDR3 with reference TRBV7-2 and TRBJ2-2 gives the whole variable domain GAGVSQSPSNKVTEKGKDVELRCDPISGHTALYWYRQSLGQGLEFLIYFQGNSAPDKSGLPSDRFSAERTGGSVSTLTIQRTQQEDSAVYLCASSLVLFRAGELFFGEGSRLTVL.

The gene calls are TRBV21-1 and TRBJ1-2; the table's D gene call, TRBD1, was not cross checked with the DNA. TRBV21-1 is a pseudogene locus. The CDR3 covers 14 residues. The CDR3 coding sequence is TGTGCCAGCAGCCCCCGGACAGGGAAAAAGGGCTACACCTTC. As protein: CASSPRTGKKGYTF.

The chain joins TRBV5-1 to TRBJ1-1; TRBD1 matches at 7 bases. Per germline, CDR1 SGHRS and CDR2 YFSETQ. With V trimmed by 2 bases and J by 3 bases, 10 bases remained unmatched. The CDR3 loop spans 16 amino acids. Here the CDR3 reads CASSFGTGTDYTEAFF. CDR3 coding DNA: TGCGCCAGCAGCTTTGGTACCGGGACAGACTACACTGAAGCTTTCTTT.

This sequence joins TRBV7-9 and TRBJ2-7, with D tentatively TRBD1 (6 bases). Germline V lookup: CDR1 SEHNR, CDR2 FQNEAQ (reference sequence). V was cut by 3 bases and J by 5 bases, with 14 bases left in between. The CDR3 has 14 amino acids. CDR3 bases: TGTGCCAGCAGCTTCAGGGGACGGGGTGACGAGCAGTACTTC. This translates into CASSFRGRGDEQYF.